Listed below are T cell receptor beta chains from one sample, sequenced in a study of blood T cells in healthy people across ages. From the 5' RACE reads, TCRdb called clonotypes with MiXCR, one entry per CDR3 protein. This table holds around 1,900,000 distinct CDR3 sequences, roughly two fifths found once. Sequenced sample: blood. The receptors come from a human donor in good health. The CDR3 runs from the conserved cysteine through the conserved F or W. D genes are given only for firm matches. Clone size, where shown, is once, few, many, or a class for clones that have expanded.

V: TRBV12-3/TRBV12-4
size: few
J: TRBJ2-2
D: TRBD2
DNA: TGTGCCAGCAGTACTAGCGGGGGGGCGGAGACCGGGGAGCTGTTTTTT
CDR3: CASSTSGGAETGELFF

V: TRBV7-2
size: .
J: TRBJ1-1
D: .
DNA: TGTGCCAGCACCGCAGGGCTGACAGCCGAGGCTTTCTTT
CDR3: CASTAGLTAEAFF

V: TRBV30
size: .
J: TRBJ2-4
D: .
DNA: TGTGCCTGGAGTTTTGGGGACACCAAAAACATTCAGTACTTC
CDR3: CAWSFGDTKNIQYF

V: TRBV5-5
size: few
J: TRBJ1-6
D: .
DNA: TGTGCCAGCAGCCTAGCCACGGGAGCAGCCCCCCACTTT
CDR3: CASSLATGAAPHF

V: TRBV7-2
size: .
J: TRBJ2-7
D: .
DNA: TGTGCCAGCAGTTACGAAGGGATAAGTACCTACGAGCAGTACTTC
CDR3: CASSYEGISTYEQYF

V: TRBV7-2
size: few
J: TRBJ1-1
D: .
DNA: TGTGCCAGCAGCTTACCCCTCGGACTTAACACTGAAGCTTTCTTT
CDR3: CASSLPLGLNTEAFF

V: TRBV12-3/TRBV12-4
size: .
J: TRBJ1-2
D: TRBD1
DNA: TGTGCCAGCAGCCCGAGACCGGGACAGTCGTACTATGGCTACACCTTC
CDR3: CASSPRPGQSYYGYTF

V: TRBV11-2
size: .
J: TRBJ2-4
D: TRBD1
DNA: TGTGCCAGCAGCTTAGCTTTGGGACAGAAAAACCTTCAGTACTTC
CDR3: CASSLALGQKNLQYF

V: TRBV14
size: .
J: TRBJ2-3
D: .
DNA: TGTGCCAGCAGCCAAGTGGGGGGATCATCAGATACGCAGTATTTT
CDR3: CASSQVGGSSDTQYF

V: TRBV7-2
size: many
J: TRBJ2-7
D: TRBD2
DNA: TGTGCCAGCAGCATGACTAGCGGCGGACCCTACGAGCAGTACTTC
CDR3: CASSMTSGGPYEQYF

V: TRBV29-1
size: few
J: TRBJ2-7
D: .
DNA: TGCAGCGTTATCATCTCCTACGAGCAGTACTTC
CDR3: CSVIISYEQYF